The 21 T cell receptor beta chains below come from one sample, sequenced in a study of tumor and adjacent non-tumor tissue in lung cancer. This sample's RNA came from whole unsorted tissue. More than 3 cm separated this lung sample from the edge of the tumor. A modified ARM-PCR protocol with three rounds of nested PCR amplified TCRbeta. TCRdb re-derived calls from the multiplex PCR reads in MiXCR, one entry per CDR3 protein. The sample gives some 100,000 distinct CDR3 sequences, about 61% of which show up once; roughly 19% is in the top ten. The material sequenced was distant non-tumor lung tissue. These receptors all come from a man between 60 and 70 years old with non-small cell lung cancer.

This clonotype is a singleton in its sample. This chain joins TRBV14 and TRBJ1-1; D not resolved. Germline V gene lookup returns CDR1 SGHDN and CDR2 FVKESK. V was pared by 6 bases and J by 10 bases, with 18 bases between. The CDR3 runs 13 residues. The CDR3 sequence is CASSRVTVSGAFF. CDR3 in DNA: TGTGCCAGCAGTCGTGTGACTGTCTCTGGAGCTTTCTTT.

This clonotype has just a few counts. A much larger clone differs by one base, so this may be a read error. This CDR3 is missing its conserved last phenylalanine or tryptophan, likely due to a read error. The CDR3 spells CASSFSAGELFC. CDR3 DNA sequence: TGTGCCAGCAGCTTTTCCGCCGGGGAGCTGTTTTGT. V gene TRBV7-8 combines with J gene TRBJ2-2; no firm D call. Germline CDR1 reads SGHVS; CDR2 reads FQNEAQ. CDR3 length equals 12 residues. Trimming removed 3 bases from V and 6 bases from J, with 5 bases in between.

Regarding this clonotype: A read error may explain this, as a much larger clone is one base away. This chain links TRBV5-4 with TRBJ2-1, with D unresolved. Germline-derived CDR1 and CDR2 are SGHNT and YYREEE (reference sequence). CDR3 size: 16 residues. CDR3 amino acids: CANSLGAPGGYNEQFF. The CDR3 coding sequence is TGTGCCAACAGCCTAGGAGCCCCGGGTGGGTACAATGAGCAGTTCTTC.

This clonotype was picked up one time. A much larger clonotype is one base distant, so this may be a read error. The chain has TRBV20-1 and TRBJ1-1, with D uncertain. CDR3 length equals 13 residues. Germline values: CDR1 DFQATT, CDR2 SNEGSKA (reference sequence). The CDR3 DNA follows: TGCAGTGTTAGAAAACATTTGAACACTGAAGCTTTCTTT. It encodes CSVRKHLNTEAFF.

Details on this clonotype: One end of the junction is discordant with germline, which a read error may explain. The chain is built from TRBV11-2 and TRBJ2-2; either TRBD1 or TRBD2 may supply D (5 bases each). The length of the CDR3 is 15 residues. CDR1 and CDR2 from the germline V gene are SGHAT and FQNNGV. The CDR3 DNA reads TGTGCCAGCAGTCCCGGGACGGTGAACACCGGGAAGCTGTTTTTT. Its translation: CASSPGTVNTGKLFF.

The rearrangement joins TRBV4-1 to TRBJ2-1, with D perhaps TRBD2 (5 bases). Trimming removed 2 bases at V and 3 bases at J, with 17 bases between. CDR3 length: 17 amino acids. Germline V gives CDR1 MGHRA, CDR2 YSYEKL. CDR3 coding DNA: TGCGCCAGCAGCCAATCCCCCGGGATAGAGGGCTACAATGAGCAGTTCTTC. Translation gives CASSQSPGIEGYNEQFF.

About this clonotype: The junction departs from germline at one end; a sequencing error may be responsible. CDR3 coding DNA: TGTACCAGCAGTAGAATAATAAACACTGAAGCTTTCTTT. It codes for CTSSRIINTEAFF. This chain links TRBV6-1 with TRBJ1-1; the D is unclear. The CDR3 consists of 13 residues. The germline CDR1 and CDR2 sequences are MNHNS and SASEGT.

The chain recombines TRBV5-4 with TRBJ2-3, with D possibly matching TRBD2 (5 bases). Germline values: CDR1 SGHNT, CDR2 YYREEE (reference sequence). The CDR3 is 16 amino acids. Trimming left V 1 base short and J 2 bases short, with 14 bases between. The CDR3 DNA is TGTGCCAGCAGCTTGAGGCTCCCGACTAACACAGATACGCAGTATTTT. This codes for CASSLRLPTNTDTQYF.

Comment on this clonotype: At one boundary the junction diverges from the germline segment, which might be a read error. The rearrangement joins TRBV11-3 to TRBJ2-7, with TRBD2 as a possible D gene (6 bases). CDR3 length: 14 amino acids. Germline CDR1 is SGHNT and CDR2 is YENEEA. CDR3 nucleotide sequence: TGCGCCAGCAGCTTGGGGCTAGCGTCGGGGCAGCAGTACTTC. Translation: CASSLGLASGQQYF.

Note on this clonotype: The junction departs from germline at one end; a sequencing error may be responsible. This CDR3 reads CSVERRIAGHQEAQYF. CDR3 DNA sequence: TGCAGCGTTGAAAGGAGGATAGCCGGGCACCAAGAGGCCCAGTACTTC. The chain joins TRBV29-1 to TRBJ2-5, with a possible D match to TRBD2 (5 bases). Germline V CDR1 and CDR2: SQVTM, ANQGSEA. This CDR3 spans 16 amino acids.

Comment on this clonotype: One end of the junction is discordant with germline, which a read error may explain. The chain carries TRBV6-1 and TRBJ1-2; perhaps TRBD1 as D (5 bases). The CDR3 sequence is 14 residues long. The V gene's germline CDR1 is MNHNS and CDR2 SASEGT. In nucleotides, the CDR3 is TGTGCCAGCACGAGACAGATTAATAACTGTGGCTACACCTTC. It encodes CASTRQINNCGYTF.

Concerning this clonotype: The germline gene is not matched at one end of the junction; a read error may be the cause. V gene TRBV6-5 combines with J gene TRBJ1-2; no firm D call. The CDR3 spans 15 residues. Germline assignment: CDR1 MNHEY and CDR2 SVGAGI. CDR3 loop: CASNSGRGANYGCTF. Written as DNA, the CDR3 is TGTGCCAGCAATTCAGGACGGGGAGCTAACTATGGCTGCACCTTC.

V usage is TRBV5-1 and J usage is TRBJ2-5; TRBD2 aligns across 7 bases. Unmatched junction bases numbered 7, after V lost 7 bases and J lost 1 base. The CDR3 spans 14 residues. Germline V gives CDR1 SGHRS, CDR2 YFSETQ. This CDR3 is CASARLAGQETQYF. CDR3 sequence (DNA): TGCGCCAGCGCAAGGTTAGCGGGCCAAGAGACCCAGTACTTC.

In regard to this clonotype: A junction end diverges from the germline sequence, so it may reflect a read error. V usage is TRBV5-4 and J usage is TRBJ2-2, with D maybe TRBD2 (5 bases). Germline-derived CDR1 and CDR2 are SGHNT and YYREEE (reference sequence). CDR3 length equals 16 residues. CDR3 DNA sequence: TGTGCCAGCAGCCCCGGAGGAGTGATCGACACCGTGGAGCTGTTTTTT. Translating gives CASSPGGVIDTVELFF.

As regards this clonotype: The junction does not match germline at one end; this may be a read error. CDR3 residues: CASNSNRQGASGANVLTF. The CDR3 region has the DNA TGTGCCAGCAACTCCAATAGACAGGGCGCCTCTGGGGCCAATGTCCTGACTTTC. V gene TRBV11-3 combines with J gene TRBJ2-6; TRBD1 matches 7 bases. CDR1 is SGHNT and CDR2 is YENEEA in the germline V gene. The CDR3 runs to 18 residues. The full variable domain, in which reference TRBV11-3 and TRBJ2-6 provide the parts outside the CDR3, is EAGVVQSPRYKIIEKKQPVAFWCNPISGHNTLYWYLQNLGQGPELLIRYENEEAVDDSQLPKDRFSAERLKGVDSTLKIQPAELGDSAVYLCASNSNRQGASGANVLTFGAGSRLTVL.

Remarks on this clonotype: A junction boundary mismatches the germline segment, possibly from a read error. V usage is TRBV6-5 and J usage is TRBJ1-1, with no clear D. The length of the CDR3 is 13 residues. Germline values: CDR1 MNHEY, CDR2 SVGAGI. The CDR3 loop is CTSISGVNAEAFF. In nucleotides, the CDR3 is TGTACCAGCATCTCAGGTGTGAACGCTGAAGCTTTCTTT.

On this clonotype: At one end the junction does not follow the germline gene, possibly because of a read error. This chain connects TRBV4-2 to TRBJ2-7; TRBD1 might be the D (6 bases). The V gene's germline CDR1 is LGHNA and CDR2 YNFKEQ. CDR3 size: 14 residues. The CDR3 nucleotides read TGTACCAGCAGCCGAGGGGGATGCGGAGACGAGCAGTACTTC. Translating it yields CTSSRGGCGDEQYF.

This clonotype showed up just a few times. Just one base apart from a much larger clone, this may be a read error. This chain connects TRBV29-1 to TRBJ1-5; the D is unclear. V was cut by 5 bases and J by 4 bases, with 12 bases left in between. Germline V gene data show CDR1 as SQVTM and CDR2 as ANQGSEA. The CDR3 sequence is 13 residues long. The CDR3 protein is CSVSTGVNQPQHF. Here the CDR3 DNA reads TGCAGCGTTTCGACCGGGGTAAATCAGCCCCAGCATTTT.

V and J are TRBV20-1 and TRBJ1-6; no firm D call. V was cut by 3 bases and J by 8 bases, with 14 bases left in between. CDR1 DFQATT and CDR2 SNEGSKA come from the germline V gene (reference sequence). CDR3 length: 14 residues. Here the CDR3 reads CSASSEEAYSPLHF. In DNA form, the CDR3 reads TGCAGTGCTAGTTCGGAGGAGGCGTATTCACCCCTCCACTTT.

On this clonotype: Given the absence of the conserved phenylalanine or tryptophan at the CDR3 end, a read error is likely. The chain links TRBV11-3 to TRBJ1-1; D not resolved. This CDR3 has 14 residues. Per the germline V gene, CDR1 is SGHNT and CDR2 is YENEEA. CDR3 DNA sequence: TGTGTCAGCAGCTCAGGAGGGCCCAGAGCTGAAGCTTTCGTT. Its protein product is CVSSSGGPRAEAFV.

Regarding this clonotype: It may be a read error: a sequence one base away is much more abundant. The chain has TRBV5-1 and TRBJ1-2; D gene uncertain. This CDR3 has 15 amino acids. Deletions cut 0 bases from V and 3 bases from J, with 12 bases between. The germline gives CDR1 SGHRS, CDR2 YFSETQ. CDR3 residues: CASSLGHYEDYGYTF. The CDR3 DNA sequence: TGCGCCAGCAGCTTGGGCCACTATGAAGACTATGGCTACACCTTC. The full variable domain, its missing parts supplied by reference TRBV5-1 and TRBJ1-2, is KAGVTQTPRYLIKTRGQQVTLSCSPISGHRSVSWYQQTPGQGLQFLFEYFSETQRNKGNFPGRFSGRQFSNSRSEMNVSTLELGDSALYLCASSLGHYEDYGYTFGSGTRLTVV.